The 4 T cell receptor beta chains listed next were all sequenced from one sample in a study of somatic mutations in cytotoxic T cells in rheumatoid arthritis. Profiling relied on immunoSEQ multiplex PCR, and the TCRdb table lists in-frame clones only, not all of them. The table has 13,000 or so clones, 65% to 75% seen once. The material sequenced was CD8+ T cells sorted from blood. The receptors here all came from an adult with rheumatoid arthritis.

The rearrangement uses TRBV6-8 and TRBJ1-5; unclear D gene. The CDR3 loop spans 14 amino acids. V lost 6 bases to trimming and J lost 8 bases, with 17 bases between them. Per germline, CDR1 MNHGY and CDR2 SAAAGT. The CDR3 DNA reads TGTGCCAGCAGCTCCTGGGCCAACCTGGAGCCCCAGCATTTT. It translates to CASSSWANLEPQHF.

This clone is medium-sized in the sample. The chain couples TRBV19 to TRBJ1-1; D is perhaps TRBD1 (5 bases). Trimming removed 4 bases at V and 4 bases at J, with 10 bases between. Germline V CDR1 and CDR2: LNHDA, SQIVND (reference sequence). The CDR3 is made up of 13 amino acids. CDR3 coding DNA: TGTGCCAGTAGTAAGCAGGGCCCCACTGAAGCTTTCTTT. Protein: CASSKQGPTEAFF.

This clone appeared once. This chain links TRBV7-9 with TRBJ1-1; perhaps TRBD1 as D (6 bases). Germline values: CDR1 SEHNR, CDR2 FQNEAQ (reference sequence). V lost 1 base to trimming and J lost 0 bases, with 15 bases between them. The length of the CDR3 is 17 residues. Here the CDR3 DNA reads TGTGCCAGCAGCTTAGTTGGGGGCGCGGGAATGAACACTGAAGCTTTCTTT. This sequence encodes CASSLVGGAGMNTEAFF.

CDR3: CASSFWGTGHYEQYF. CDR3 nucleotide sequence: TGTGCCAGCAGTTTTTGGGGGACGGGCCACTACGAGCAGTACTTC. The rearrangement joins TRBV28 to TRBJ2-7; the D call may be TRBD1 or TRBD2 (5 bases each). Germline CDR1 is MDHEN and CDR2 is SYDVKM. V lost 3 bases and J lost 3, with 15 bases in between. This CDR3 is built from 15 residues.